Here is one T cell receptor (beta chain) with its context. Original processing notes: Reference gene primers were amplified, and this amplification served to estimate nucleated cell counts. Clones were sequenced by immunoSEQ multiplex PCR, and TCRdb holds only the in-frame ones, with some missing. D and trimming were read from the DNA, whereas the V and J calls and clone size are those reported in that table. Of some 200,000 clones in the sample, around four fifths were seen once. This CDR3 spans 16 amino acids. In germline, CDR1 is SGHVS, CDR2 FQNEAQ. Losses at the gene ends were 5 bases for V and 4 bases for J; bases not matched to a gene: 9. The record originates from a study of blood T cell repertoires in COVID-19. Study-level background: Acute and convalescent COVID-19 specimens originated in the United States, Italy and Spain. The cDNA or gDNA used as material had been derived from T cells, B-cell-depleted T cells, or PBMCs.

This receptor was obtained from a woman in her 50s with active or convalescent COVID-19. Input material: peripheral blood. The chain is built from TRBV7-8 and TRBJ2-2, with 8 positions matching TRBD2. The CDR3 DNA sequence: TGTGCCAGCAGCCTTCGCCTCGGGGGGGGCACCGGGGAGCTGTTTTTT. Amino acid sequence: CASSLRLGGGTGELFF.